A selection of T cell receptor beta chains follows, all from one sample in a study of blood T cell repertoires in COVID-19. Assay used: immunoSEQ multiplex PCR; TCRdb lists only in-frame clones, some missing. The sample lists 130,000 to 150,000 clones, 87% occurring once. Sequencing was performed on peripheral blood. These receptors were taken from a man aged 50-59 years who had recovered from COVID-19. CDR3s include the opening cysteine and the closing phenylalanine or tryptophan.

J gene: TRBJ2-1
V gene: TRBV5-1
CDR3 protein: CASSNRRGVGLRGGSSYNEQFF

J gene: TRBJ1-1
V gene: TRBV18
CDR3 protein: CASSHNTGTGRFGSEAFF

J gene: TRBJ1-1
V gene: TRBV2
CDR3 protein: CASSPRQGVATFF

J gene: TRBJ1-1
V gene: TRBV5-8
CDR3 protein: CASSLVFGHLSDTEAFF

J gene: TRBJ2-3
V gene: TRBV10-3
CDR3 protein: CAIMRDSHTDTQYF

J gene: TRBJ1-4
V gene: TRBV29-1
CDR3 protein: CSVSPTGGYNEKLFF

J gene: TRBJ1-1
V gene: TRBV4-3
CDR3 protein: CASSQEPTGGTEAFF

J gene: TRBJ2-5
V gene: TRBV13
CDR3 protein: CASSFWGGRKETQYF

J gene: TRBJ2-3
V gene: TRBV11-3
CDR3 protein: CASAYDRKAQDTQYF

J gene: TRBJ1-3
V gene: TRBV19
CDR3 protein: CASSIARRAGGAWSGNTIYF

J gene: TRBJ2-5
V gene: TRBV7-7
CDR3 protein: CASSRGTSGARTQYF

J gene: TRBJ2-5
V gene: TRBV15
CDR3 protein: CATSLGRIAGHQETQYF

J gene: TRBJ2-3
V gene: TRBV6-5
CDR3 protein: CASSKRGGTDTQYF

J gene: TRBJ2-7
V gene: TRBV6-2/TRBV6-3
CDR3 protein: CASSLLVGGYSYEQYF

J gene: TRBJ1-2
V gene: TRBV19
CDR3 protein: CASSTGTGNGYTF

J gene: TRBJ2-1
V gene: TRBV5-1
CDR3 protein: CASSAAGGPYNEQFF

J gene: TRBJ2-2
V gene: TRBV4-1
CDR3 protein: CASSQAGRPMYTGELFF

J gene: TRBJ2-7
V gene: TRBV19
CDR3 protein: CASSQGFTSYEQYF

J gene: TRBJ1-1
V gene: TRBV6-1
CDR3 protein: CASSDRGLNTEAFF

J gene: TRBJ2-7
V gene: TRBV6-2/TRBV6-3
CDR3 protein: CASSYGAGGHPYEQYF

J gene: TRBJ2-2
V gene: TRBV9
CDR3 protein: CASSHSLRTSGGAGTGELFF

J gene: TRBJ2-7
V gene: TRBV7-9
CDR3 protein: CASSLSRDEQYF

J gene: TRBJ2-1
V gene: TRBV5-1
CDR3 protein: CASSLRQVYNEQFF

J gene: TRBJ2-7
V gene: TRBV29-1
CDR3 protein: CSVEDWPDNEQYF

J gene: TRBJ1-6
V gene: TRBV6-5
CDR3 protein: CASSPRPLYSPLHF

J gene: TRBJ1-2
V gene: TRBV7-2
CDR3 protein: CASSPDRNYGYTF

J gene: TRBJ1-2
V gene: TRBV3-1/TRBV3-2
CDR3 protein: CASSQPGQGGSYGYTF

J gene: TRBJ2-1
V gene: TRBV7-9
CDR3 protein: CASSLGPAGSSYNEQFF

J gene: TRBJ2-5
V gene: TRBV18
CDR3 protein: CASSPGLAGGQETQYF

J gene: TRBJ2-5
V gene: TRBV27
CDR3 protein: CASSLERGGRPQETQYF

J gene: TRBJ1-2
V gene: TRBV6-1
CDR3 protein: CASSEGGGYGYTF

J gene: TRBJ2-7
V gene: TRBV7-2
CDR3 protein: CASSSGLAGGPYF

J gene: TRBJ2-2
V gene: TRBV3-1/TRBV3-2
CDR3 protein: CASSRSGDNTGELFF

J gene: TRBJ2-5
V gene: TRBV29-1
CDR3 protein: CSVAGETQYF

J gene: TRBJ1-4
V gene: TRBV7-8
CDR3 protein: CASSLGQGALRTNEKLFF

J gene: TRBJ2-3
V gene: TRBV2
CDR3 protein: CASSATTSGGTDTQYF

J gene: TRBJ2-3
V gene: TRBV11-2
CDR3 protein: CASSLGLAGSDTQYF

J gene: TRBJ2-5
V gene: TRBV5-6
CDR3 protein: CASSLVRGQETQYF

J gene: TRBJ2-7
V gene: TRBV6-1
CDR3 protein: CASSEMGHLYEQYF

J gene: TRBJ1-3
V gene: TRBV15
CDR3 protein: CATSYRDRDFSGNTIYF

J gene: TRBJ2-5
V gene: TRBV6-5
CDR3 protein: CASSYSRETQYF

J gene: TRBJ2-5
V gene: TRBV7-2
CDR3 protein: CASSFLAGRLWETQYF

J gene: TRBJ2-1
V gene: TRBV9
CDR3 protein: CASSVAASGGAVREFF

J gene: TRBJ2-7
V gene: TRBV3-1/TRBV3-2
CDR3 protein: CASSQDSQALYEQYF